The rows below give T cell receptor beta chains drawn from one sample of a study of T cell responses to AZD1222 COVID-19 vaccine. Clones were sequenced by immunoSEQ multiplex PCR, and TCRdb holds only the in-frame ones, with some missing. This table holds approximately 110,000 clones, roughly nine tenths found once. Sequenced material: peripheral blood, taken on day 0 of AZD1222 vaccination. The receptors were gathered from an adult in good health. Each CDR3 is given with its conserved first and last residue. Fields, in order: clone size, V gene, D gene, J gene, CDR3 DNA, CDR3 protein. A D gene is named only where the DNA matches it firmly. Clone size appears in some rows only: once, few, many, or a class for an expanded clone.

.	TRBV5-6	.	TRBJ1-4	TGTGCCAGCAGCTTGGCAGGTCGGCCGAATGAAAAACTGTTTTTT	CASSLAGRPNEKLFF
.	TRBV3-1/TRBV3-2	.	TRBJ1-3	TGTGCCAGCAGTTGGGGGTCCCAGAGCTCTGGAAACACCATATATTTT	CASSWGSQSSGNTIYF
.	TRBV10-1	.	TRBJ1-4	TGCGCCAGCAGTGATCGTAGGGACCCCGCAACTAATGAAAAACTGTTTTTT	CASSDRRDPATNEKLFF
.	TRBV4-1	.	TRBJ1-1	TGCGCCAGCAGCCAAGATGGGTGGGCTGAAGCTTTCTTT	CASSQDGWAEAFF
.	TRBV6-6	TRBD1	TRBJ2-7	TGTGCCAGCAGCCTCCGGGACAGTACCTACGAGCAGTACTTC	CASSLRDSTYEQYF
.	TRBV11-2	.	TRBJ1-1	TGTGCCAGCAGCTTGGGTATGAACACTGAAGCTTTCTTT	CASSLGMNTEAFF
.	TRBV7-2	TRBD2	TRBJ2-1	TGTGCCAGCAGCACTCGCAGGGGACGGGAGGGTGAGCAGTTCTTC	CASSTRRGREGEQFF
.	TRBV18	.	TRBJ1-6	TGTGCCAGCTCACCACCAGTTGGGGGGAATTCACCCCTCCACTTT	CASSPPVGGNSPLHF
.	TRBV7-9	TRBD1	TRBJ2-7	TGTGCCAGCAGCCATCGGACAGGGTGGGACGAGCAGTACTTC	CASSHRTGWDEQYF
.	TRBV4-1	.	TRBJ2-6	TGCGCCAGCAGCCAAGATAGGGGAGCCTACTCTGGGGCCAACGTCCTGACTTTC	CASSQDRGAYSGANVLTF
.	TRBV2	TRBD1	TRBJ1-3	TGTGCCAGCAGTGGTACAGGGGGCTACTACTCTGGAAACACCATATATTTT	CASSGTGGYYSGNTIYF
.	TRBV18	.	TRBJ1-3	TGTGCCAGCTCACGCGACAGCGGAAACACCATATATTTT	CASSRDSGNTIYF
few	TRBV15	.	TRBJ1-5	TGTGCCACCAGCCCCCAGATTGGGCGGGAACCCCAGCATTTT	CATSPQIGREPQHF
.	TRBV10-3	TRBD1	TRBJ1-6	TGTGCCATCAGTCCACAGGGGGAACCCCTCCACTTT	CAISPQGEPLHF
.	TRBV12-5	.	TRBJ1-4	TGTGCTAGTGGGACCCGGACAGCAACTAATGAAAAACTGTTTTTT	CASGTRTATNEKLFF
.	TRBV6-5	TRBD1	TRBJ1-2	TGTGCCAGCAGTTACTCTGTGGGGCAGGGGGCGTCCGGCTACACCTTC	CASSYSVGQGASGYTF
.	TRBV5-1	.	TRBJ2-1	TGCGCCAGCAGCTTACAGGGATCCGGGTCCGATGAGCAGTTCTTC	CASSLQGSGSDEQFF
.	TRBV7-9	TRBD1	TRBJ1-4	TGTGCCAGCAGTAAAGACAGGGTCAATGAAAAACTGTTTTTT	CASSKDRVNEKLFF
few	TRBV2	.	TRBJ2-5	TGTGCCAGCAGTGAACAGGGGTGGGGAGAGACCCAGTACTTC	CASSEQGWGETQYF
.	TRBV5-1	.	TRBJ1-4	TGCGCCAGCAGCCTATTGGGGGGTGAAAAACTGTTTTTT	CASSLLGGEKLFF
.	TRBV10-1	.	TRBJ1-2	TGCGCCAGCAGTGAGAACTCTAACTATGGCTACACCTTC	CASSENSNYGYTF
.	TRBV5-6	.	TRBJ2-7	TGTGCCAGCAGCTTGGCCCTCTCCTACGAGCAGTACTTC	CASSLALSYEQYF